Presented here are 19 T cell receptor beta chains from one specimen sequenced in a study of blood T cell repertoires in COVID-19. Measured with immunoSEQ multiplex PCR; TCRdb has only the in-frame clones, and not every one. This sample has a few hundred thousand clones, with approximately 84% found just once. Sample: PBMCs or T cells enriched from blood (not recorded which). The receptor source for this set is a man aged 40-49 years who had recovered from COVID-19.

This clone was seen more than once but under ten times. The CDR3 sequence is CASFTANTGELFF. CDR3 bases: TGTGCCAGCTTTACTGCGAACACCGGGGAGCTGTTTTTT. The gene calls are TRBV28 and TRBJ2-2; D remains ambiguous. Trimming cost V 8 bases and J 0 bases, with 7 bases left between them. The CDR3 is made up of 13 amino acids. Germline V gene lookup returns CDR1 MDHEN and CDR2 SYDVKM.

The J gene is TRBJ2-5, the V gene TRBV5-4; a possible D gene is TRBD1 (6 bases). From germline, CDR1 is SGHNT and CDR2 YYREEE (reference sequence). CDR3 length: 16 amino acids. Trimming removed 3 bases at V and 7 bases at J, with 22 bases between. The CDR3 region has the DNA TGTGCCAGCAGCTCCCCCGGTGGGGGCGGTCCAGGGACCCAGTACTTC. This encodes CASSSPGGGGPGTQYF.

The chain employs TRBV30 and TRBJ1-1, with 9 bases aligning to TRBD1. Germline values: CDR1 GTSNPN, CDR2 SVGIG (reference sequence). The junction had 6 bases not matched to a gene; V was cut back by 4 bases and J by 3 bases. The CDR3 is 14 amino acids. The CDR3 spells CAWTLTGGDTEAFF. CDR3 in DNA: TGTGCCTGGACGTTGACAGGGGGTGACACTGAAGCTTTCTTT. Based on the CDR3 plus reference TRBV30 and TRBJ1-1, the full variable domain is SQTIHQWPATLVQPVGSPLSLECTVEGTSNPNLYWYRQAAGRGLQLLFYSVGIGQISSEVPQNLSASRPQDRQFILSSKKLLLSDSGFYLCAWTLTGGDTEAFFGQGTRLTVV.

The rearrangement links TRBV2 to TRBJ1-1; D unclear. Germline lookup yields CDR1 SNHLY and CDR2 FYNNEI. The CDR3 contains 14 residues. Between the trimmed V and J ends, which lost 5 bases and 5 bases, there was a span of 15 bases. The CDR3 coding sequence is TGTGCCAGCAGTCGGACTACGTCGGGGACTGAAGCTTTCTTT. As protein: CASSRTTSGTEAFF. Full variable domain (outside the CDR3, taken from reference TRBV2 and TRBJ1-1): EPEVTQTPSHQVTQMGQEVILRCVPISNHLYFYWYRQILGQKVEFLVSFYNNEISEKSEIFDDQFSVERPDGSNFTLKIRSTKLEDSAMYFCASSRTTSGTEAFFGQGTRLTVV.

This chain's CDR3 is CASSLGTSLMDEQFF. CDR3 in DNA: TGCGCCAGCAGCTTGGGGACTAGCCTTATGGATGAGCAGTTCTTC. V is TRBV5-1 and J is TRBJ2-1; TRBD2 matches at 8 bases. CDR1 SGHRS and CDR2 YFSETQ come from the germline V gene. The CDR3 has 15 residues. V dropped 0 bases and J dropped 8; count of bases not matched to a gene: 7.

The chain uses TRBV18 and TRBJ1-4; D is uncertain. This CDR3 comprises 17 residues. V was pared by 4 bases and J by 5 bases, with 20 bases between. The germline gives CDR1 KGHSH, CDR2 LQKENI. The DNA for the CDR3 is TGTGCCAGCTCACGAACTCGGCGTGAGGCGACGAATGAAAAACTGTTTTTT. Amino acid sequence: CASSRTRREATNEKLFF.

The chain carries TRBV25-1 and TRBJ2-3; 10 bases align to TRBD2. V was pared by 1 base and J by 0 bases, with 7 bases of the junction left unmatched. Germline CDR1 reads MGHDK; CDR2 reads SYGVNS. The CDR3 totals 18 residues. The DNA of the CDR3 is TGTGCCAGCAGTGAATTAGGAGCGGGAGGGCCTAGCACAGATACGCAGTATTTT. As protein: CASSELGAGGPSTDTQYF.

In its sample, this clone was seen once. The chain employs TRBV9 and TRBJ1-1, with TRBD1 matching 12 bases. The CDR3 contains 16 residues. Germline V gene sequence: CDR1 SGDLS, CDR2 YYNGEE. Trimming at V came to 5 bases and at J to 3 bases, leaving 8 bases not matched to a gene. The CDR3 region has the DNA TGTGCCAGCAGTCCCGGGACAGGGGGCGTCGACACTGAAGCTTTCTTT. Amino acids: CASSPGTGGVDTEAFF.

This clone was seen just once. Without the conserved terminal phenylalanine or tryptophan, this CDR3 likely stems from a read error. The DNA is omitted, as the CDR3 cannot be located on it reliably, and the CDR3 follows TCRdb's listing. This chain connects TRBV27 to TRBJ1-4; the table assigns TRBD1, which was not confirmed against the DNA. In germline, CDR1 is MNHEY, CDR2 SMNVEV (reference sequence). The CDR3 is 10 amino acids long, termini counted. The CDR3 loop is CASSLYPRQG.

This chain uses TRBV30 with TRBJ2-1; 9 positions match TRBD2. This CDR3 contains 16 residues. The V gene's germline CDR1 is GTSNPN and CDR2 SVGIG (reference sequence). The J segment lost 4 bases and the V segment lost 4 bases, leaving 11 bases of the junction unmatched. In DNA, the CDR3 is TGTGCCTGGAAAGGGGCGGGGGGGCCCCGATACAATGAGCAGTTCTTC. Translating gives CAWKGAGGPRYNEQFF.

The chain carries TRBV5-8 and TRBJ1-3; the D is unclear. Germline CDR1 reads SGHTS; CDR2 reads YDEGEE. V lost 0 bases to trimming and J lost 0 bases, with 4 bases between them. The length of the CDR3 is 14 residues. CDR3 protein: CASSLESSGNTIYF. DNA of the CDR3: TGTGCCAGCAGCTTGGAGAGCTCTGGAAACACCATATATTTT. Full variable domain (outside the CDR3, taken from reference TRBV5-8 and TRBJ1-3): EAGVTQSPTHLIKTRGQQATLRCSPISGHTSVYWYQQALGLGLQFLLWYDEGEERNRGNFPPRFSGRQFPNYSSELNVNALELEDSALYLCASSLESSGNTIYFGEGSWLTVV.

The chain carries TRBV18 and TRBJ1-1, with 7 bases lining up with TRBD1. This CDR3 contains 14 residues. The germline V gene has CDR1 KGHSH and CDR2 LQKENI. V was pared by 2 bases and J by 8 bases, with 8 bases of the junction left unmatched. The CDR3, as DNA: TGTGCCAGCTCACCATCCACGCCGGGACAGGAAGCTTTCTTT. Protein sequence: CASSPSTPGQEAFF.

This chain connects TRBV15 to TRBJ2-2; TRBD2 matches at 8 bases. CDR1 LNHNV and CDR2 YYDKDF come from the germline V gene (reference sequence). This CDR3 region has 14 residues. Trimming cost V 7 bases and J 4 bases; bases outside gene matches: 5. In nucleotides, the CDR3 is TGTGCCACCAAACCGGGAGGGAGCACCGGGGAGCTGTTTTTT. Protein sequence: CATKPGGSTGELFF.

The genes are TRBV27 and TRBJ2-4, with 8 bases lining up with TRBD1. This CDR3 spans 16 amino acids. CDR1 is MNHEY, CDR2 SMNVEV, per germline (reference sequence). V trimming: 5 bases; J trimming: 0 bases; junction bases outside the gene matches: 6. CDR3 loop: CASSPGTGLAKNIQYF. The CDR3 region has the DNA TGTGCCAGCAGTCCCGGGACAGGTCTAGCCAAAAACATTCAGTACTTC.

The rearrangement joins TRBV7-9 to TRBJ1-3, with D perhaps matching TRBD1 (5 bases). Germline CDR1 SEHNR, CDR2 FQNEAQ (reference sequence). This CDR3 spans 15 amino acids. V lost 4 bases and J 2 bases, leaving 12 bases between the germline ends. CDR3 protein: CASSSQGQAGNTIYF. The CDR3, as DNA: TGTGCCAGCAGCTCTCAGGGTCAGGCTGGAAACACCATATATTTT. Based on the CDR3 plus reference TRBV7-9 and TRBJ1-3, the full variable domain is DTGVSQNPRHKITKRGQNVTFRCDPISEHNRLYWYRQTLGQGPEFLTYFQNEAQLEKSRLLSDRFSAERPKGSFSTLEIQRTEQGDSAMYLCASSSQGQAGNTIYFGEGSWLTVV.

This clone came up once. V and J are TRBV28 and TRBJ1-6; 9 bases are shared with TRBD1. The CDR3 length is 14 residues. The J segment lost 9 bases and the V segment lost 2 bases, leaving 2 bases of the junction unmatched. Germline CDR1 reads MDHEN; CDR2 reads SYDVKM. CDR3: CASSLQGQGSPLHF. The CDR3 DNA reads TGTGCCAGCAGTTTACAGGGACAGGGTTCACCCCTCCACTTT.

The rearrangement uses TRBV5-8 and TRBJ2-5; 10 nucleotides match TRBD2. Germline CDR1 and CDR2: SGHTS and YDEGEE. Losses at the gene ends were 3 bases for V and 5 bases for J; bases not matched to a gene: 13. This CDR3 has 17 residues. In DNA form, the CDR3 reads TGTGCCAGCAGCTCGGGACTAGCGAGTCTGTTCCGGGAGACCCAGTACTTC. This gives the protein CASSSGLASLFRETQYF.

This sequence joins TRBV7-2 and TRBJ1-3; D remains unclear. CDR1 is SGHTA and CDR2 is FQGNSA in the germline V gene. Trimming shortened V by 3 bases and J by 6 bases, and 9 bases separated the two germline ends. The CDR3 extends over 13 amino acids. CDR3 DNA sequence: TGTGCCAGCAGCTTCGGCGGGATAAACACCATATATTTT. Amino acids: CASSFGGINTIYF.

The J gene is TRBJ2-3, the V gene TRBV7-2; 7 bases align to TRBD2. The germline V gene has CDR1 SGHTA and CDR2 FQGNSA. The CDR3 length is 15 residues. J gave up 2 bases and V 2 bases, and 4 bases lay outside the gene matches. This CDR3 reads CASSLQRGVTDTQYF. CDR3 DNA sequence: TGTGCCAGCAGCTTACAGCGGGGAGTCACAGATACGCAGTATTTT.